This record concerns one TCR beta chain sequence. These data originate in a study of blood T cell repertoires in COVID-19. Looking at the study overall: Acute and convalescent COVID-19 samples came from the United States, Italy and Spain. The analysed material was cDNA or gDNA that came from T cells, B-cell-depleted T cells, or PBMCs.

This CDR3 contains 16 residues. Germline trimming cut 4 bases from V and 3 bases from J; bases unmatched to any gene: 10. Germline CDR1 LGHDT, CDR2 YNNKEL (reference sequence). Methods used by the authors: Estimated nucleated cell counts came from reference gene primer amplification. Clones were sequenced by immunoSEQ multiplex PCR, and TCRdb holds only the in-frame ones, with some missing. Clone size and the V and J calls come from that table; the DNA yielded D and trimming. The top ten clones hold around 4.1% of a sample with 100,000 or so clones, 65% to 90% of them seen once. The rearrangement joins TRBV3-1 (or the pseudogene TRBV3-2) to TRBJ2-3, with 7 bases aligning to TRBD2. The sequence came from a middle-aged man with acute or convalescent COVID-19. Sequenced input: peripheral blood. The CDR3 region is CASSPWLAEGTDTQYF. In DNA form, the CDR3 reads TGTGCCAGCAGCCCCTGGCTAGCGGAGGGGACAGATACGCAGTATTTT.